This T cell receptor (beta chain) was captured in a study of T cell changes during pregnancy in multiple sclerosis (dated by TCRdb to about 2019). With regard to the full study: The study looked at changes in the T cell repertoire across pregnancy in women with multiple sclerosis.

Worth noting for this clone: Its antigen target is currently unknown. Base qualities were left out, and no much larger clone turns up one base away.

The junction shows trimming of 3 bases on V and 1 base on J, plus 14 bases between the germline ends. The germline V gene encodes CDR1 KGHSH and CDR2 LQKENI. The CDR3 spans 16 residues, from the cysteine through the phenylalanine. Only the CDR3 DNA stays, 48 bases, in frame from base 1. The library was made by the immunoSEQ multiplex PCR assay. The clones in this table, taken by TCRdb from immuneACCESS, are in-frame only. Not every clone is retained; where verified, under half of the shortfall comes from an unresolved V gene, and the cause of the rest is unknown. Present in this sample are about 120,000 clones, roughly 92% of which were seen just once. The ten largest clones represent under 7% of the sample.

The starting material was peripheral blood, obtained before pregnancy. The TCR sequence derives from a female donor with multiple sclerosis, enrolled in a pregnancy study. This chain joins TRBV18 to TRBJ2-3, with TRBD1 as a weak D call on 5 bases. The DNA is TGTGCCAGCTCACCCCTTCAGGGTCCCGGCACAGATACGCAGTATTTT. It translates to CASSPLQGPGTDTQYF.